This T cell receptor (beta chain) was profiled in a study of naive and memory T cell subsets (TCRdb year 2017). Study-level background: The figure summarizing these samples reported ten or so blood donors, 7 tuberculin skin test biopsies and 3 saline control biopsies. PCR2 was typically a SYBR Green qPCR stopped at a set threshold; low-input samples could instead use end-point PCR (around 6 cycles).

Paper-wide results and their limitations: The RNA-based method was acknowledged to be potentially sensitive to changes in TCR transcripts with T cell activation and differentiation.

This clonotype was picked up many times. Its antigen remains unidentified. Base quality data are lacking; no much larger clone is found one base away. Taken from the germline V gene, the CDR1 and CDR2 loops are SGDLS and YYNGEE. The CDR3 contains 14 residues, cysteine and phenylalanine counted. Only CDR3 DNA is held: 42 bases, read in frame from base 1. Deletion took 0 bases off V and 9 bases off J, with a span of 13 bases between the germline ends. Library preparation employed 5' RACE. The ligated cDNA was amplified in four rounds of PCR with nested alpha and beta constant region primers together with the SP2 primer. For the blood and skin samples, reverse transcription of TCR RNA was done with SuperScript IV along with alpha and beta constant region primers. An oligonucleotide carrying the Illumina SP2 primer and a UMI was ligated to the cDNA 3' end using T4 RNA ligase 1. To prevent hairpin formation, the 12-nucleotide UMI was made up of two random hexamers with an eight-base spacer between them. From the second PCR onward, TCR alpha and beta chain libraries were processed separately, and dual indexing was applied for multiplexing. After pooling, the indexed libraries were analyzed by capillary electrophoresis and sequenced on either an Illumina MiSeq or NextSeq. PhiX DNA at about 4.5-8% was spiked into libraries to increase base diversity and improve cluster recognition. Processing in the source paper ran as follows. UMIs were extracted from read 2 by Demultiplexor and combined with the TCR sequence from read 1, and reads were split according to sample indices. V and J genes and V-J junctions were identified by Decombinator, and each TCR was assigned a five-part identifier that included V and J deletions. Collapsinator relied on UMIs to correct both sequencing errors and PCR amplification heterogeneity, producing a UMI-based abundance for each TCR. CDR3Translator turned identifiers into nucleotide sequence, translated the nucleotide sequence into amino acids, and pulled out CDR3 regions based on terminal motifs. After normalization to the amount of input RNA, the error-corrected alpha and beta TCR counts from blood and from skin were compared. TCRdb reworked the public reads: Q25 trimming with fastp, MiXCR clone assembly, productive beta chains retained. Rows with one shared CDR3 protein collapse into an entry with the most common genes and DNA. V and J calls and clone size were set by TCRdb, not the authors. The sample data list 50,000 to 65,000 distinct CDR3 sequences, and around 8% of these were observed just once. The ten largest make up 9.8% of the sample.

A robust, sensitive protocol for the amplification, sequencing and analysis of TCRs was described in the study, in which 3' ligation of a UMI-containing oligonucleotide to TCR cDNA was used. For whole blood analysis, more than 2 ml of peripheral blood was collected from healthy adult volunteers into Tempus tubes, and RNA was extracted following the manufacturer's instructions. Total RNA was used without cell sorting and was treated with RQ1 DNase before reverse transcription, with a target input of roughly 1 to 1,100 ng. Skin biopsy and whole blood libraries were made to test pipeline robustness in samples where T cells form a minority population.

The chain employs TRBV9 and TRBJ2-1, with a weak D call of TRBD2 (6 bases match). This sequence was found in a female donor in good health. The DNA is as follows: TGTGCCAGCAGCGTAGGGGACTTAGACAGTGAGCAGTTCTTC. Translated, this is CASSVGDLDSEQFF.